This T cell receptor (beta chain) comes out of a study of CD8 T cells in Susac syndrome. Germline loops: CDR1 SNHLY, CDR2 FYNNEI. The length of the CDR3 is 14 residues. Between the trimmed V and J ends, which lost 4 bases and 2 bases, there was a span of 9 bases. Sequencing of TCR beta was carried out in blood CD8+ and CD4+ T cells. TEMRA cells were enriched by FACS, while CD8+ and CD4+ T cells were obtained through a negative isolation that was performed magnetically. RNA was extracted with the RNeasy kit, and a quantity of roughly 0.45 to 1 ug was reverse transcribed using random hexamers. One entry per CDR3 protein results from TCRdb running MiXCR on the immunoSEQ multiplex PCR reads. In the table there are roughly 200,000 distinct CDR3 sequences, about 95% of which are singletons.

This rearrangement joins TRBV2 to TRBJ2-1; D may be TRBD1 (6 bases). The sequence was collected from a human donor with multiple sclerosis. Source material: CD4+ T cells from PBMCs. CDR3 nucleotides: TGTGCCAGCAGTGTAAGGACAGCCTACAATGAGCAGTTCTTC. This sequence encodes CASSVRTAYNEQFF.